The 9 T cell receptor beta chains below all came from one sample that was sequenced in a study of monozygotic twins with inflammatory bowel disease. No DNA is given; TCRdb re-called the 5' RACE reads and lists each CDR3 protein once. In total, the table holds about 450,000 distinct CDR3 sequences. Source material: blood. Receptors were obtained from a human donor with ulcerative colitis or Crohn's disease, or a healthy co-twin of an affected twin (not recorded which).

This chain links TRBV19 with TRBJ1-5. Germline-derived CDR1 and CDR2 are LNHDA and SQIVND (reference sequence). CDR3 length: 12 residues. Here the CDR3 reads CASSPSLRAQHF. Full variable domain (missing parts from reference TRBV19 and TRBJ1-5): DGGITQSPKYLFRKEGQNVTLSCEQNLNHDAMYWYRQDPGQGLRLIYYSQIVNDFQKGDIAEGYSVSREKKESFPLTVTSAQKNPTAFYLCASSPSLRAQHFGDGTRLSIL.

The chain has TRBV7-8 and TRBJ1-2; the D call from TCRdb, TRBD1, cannot be confirmed without DNA. The CDR3 is 15 residues long. The germline V gene has CDR1 SGHVS and CDR2 FQNEAQ. CDR3 protein: CASSLDDRVNYGYTF.

The rearrangement links TRBV12-3 or TRBV12-4 to TRBJ2-5. This CDR3 contains 11 residues. The chain's CDR3 is CASSTWETQYF.

V and J are TRBV14 and TRBJ1-2; no DNA is available, so the TRBD1 call from TCRdb remains unchecked. The CDR3 runs to 12 residues. Per the germline V gene, CDR1 is SGHDN and CDR2 is FVKESK. CDR3 loop: CASSRDRVGYTF.

The V gene is TRBV6-5, the J gene TRBJ2-3; TCRdb reports TRBD2, a call that lacks DNA to check it against. Germline assignment: CDR1 MNHEY and CDR2 SVGAGI. This CDR3 contains 15 residues. CDR3 residues: CASSYMGLSTDTQYF.

This chain uses TRBV5-1 with TRBJ1-4. CDR3 size: 14 residues. Germline lookup yields CDR1 SGHRS and CDR2 YFSETQ. CDR3 in amino acids: CASTEGATNEKLFF.

This CDR3 reads CASSQPRGFDGNTIYF. The chain joins TRBV14 to TRBJ1-3; TCRdb reports TRBD1, a call that lacks DNA to check it against. Germline-derived CDR1 and CDR2 are SGHDN and FVKESK. This CDR3 has 16 residues.

This chain joins TRBV29-1 and TRBJ2-6; without DNA, the TCRdb call of TRBD1 cannot be checked. The CDR3 covers 18 residues. Germline V CDR1 and CDR2: SQVTM, ANQGSEA. The CDR3 sequence: CSVLGPGQGASGANVLTF.

The J gene is TRBJ1-1, the V gene TRBV20-1. Germline V gives CDR1 DFQATT, CDR2 SNEGSKA (reference sequence). There are 13 residues in the CDR3. The CDR3 loop is CSAEGGGATEAFF.